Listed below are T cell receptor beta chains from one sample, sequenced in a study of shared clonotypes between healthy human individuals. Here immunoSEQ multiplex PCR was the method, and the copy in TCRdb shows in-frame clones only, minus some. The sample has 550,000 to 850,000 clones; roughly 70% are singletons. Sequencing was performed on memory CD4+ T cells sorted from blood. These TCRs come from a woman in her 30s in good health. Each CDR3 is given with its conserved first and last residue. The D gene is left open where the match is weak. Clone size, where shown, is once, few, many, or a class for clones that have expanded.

CDR3aa: CASRRDSYGYTF
CDR3nt: TGCGCCAGCCGCAGGGACAGCTATGGCTACACCTTC
d_gene: TRBD1
len: 12
abundance: NA
v_gene: TRBV5-1
j_gene: TRBJ1-2

CDR3aa: CASSIDRGRTIYF
CDR3nt: TGTGCCAGCAGTATTGACAGGGGAAGGACCATATATTTT
d_gene: TRBD1
len: 13
abundance: NA
v_gene: TRBV2
j_gene: TRBJ1-3

CDR3aa: CASMSSGRSETQYF
CDR3nt: TGTGCCAGCATGTCATCGGGCCGGTCGGAGACCCAGTACTTC
d_gene: NA
len: 14
abundance: NA
v_gene: TRBV6-1
j_gene: TRBJ2-5

CDR3aa: CASSDKQGARAYEQYF
CDR3nt: TGTGCCAGCAGCGATAAACAGGGGGCTCGGGCCTACGAGCAGTACTTC
d_gene: TRBD1
len: 16
abundance: NA
v_gene: TRBV13
j_gene: TRBJ2-7

CDR3aa: CASSPQGGVRTEAFF
CDR3nt: TGTGCCAGCAGTCCGCAGGGGGGGGTCCGCACTGAAGCTTTCTTT
d_gene: TRBD1
len: 15
abundance: few
v_gene: TRBV27
j_gene: TRBJ1-1

CDR3aa: CASSRTGNNQPQHF
CDR3nt: TGTGCCAGCAGCCGGACAGGCAACAATCAGCCCCAGCATTTT
d_gene: TRBD1
len: 14
abundance: NA
v_gene: TRBV6-1
j_gene: TRBJ1-5

CDR3aa: CASSPGTAQYF
CDR3nt: TGTGCCAGCTCACCCGGGACAGCGCAGTATTTT
d_gene: TRBD1
len: 11
abundance: many
v_gene: TRBV18
j_gene: TRBJ2-3

CDR3aa: CASSVQGPTYEQYF
CDR3nt: TGTGCCAGCAGTGTCCAGGGGCCTACCTACGAGCAGTACTTC
d_gene: NA
len: 14
abundance: NA
v_gene: TRBV25-1
j_gene: TRBJ2-7

CDR3aa: CASSSDGGSYGYTF
CDR3nt: TGTGCCAGCAGCTCGGACGGAGGATCCTATGGCTACACCTTC
d_gene: NA
len: 14
abundance: once
v_gene: TRBV7-9
j_gene: TRBJ1-2

CDR3aa: CASSESRTGELFF
CDR3nt: TGTGCCAGCAGTGAATCTAGGACCGGGGAGCTGTTTTTT
d_gene: NA
len: 13
abundance: NA
v_gene: TRBV6-1
j_gene: TRBJ2-2

CDR3aa: CASSPAEANTGELFF
CDR3nt: TGTGCCAGCTCACCGGCGGAGGCGAACACCGGGGAGCTGTTTTTT
d_gene: NA
len: 15
abundance: NA
v_gene: TRBV18
j_gene: TRBJ2-2

CDR3aa: CASSQSSNRCRSNQPQHF
CDR3nt: TGCGCCAGCAGTCAATCTTCTAACAGATGTCGAAGCAATCAGCCCCAGCATTTT
d_gene: NA
len: 18
abundance: NA
v_gene: TRBV23-1
j_gene: TRBJ1-5

CDR3aa: CASSSGQLTGELFF
CDR3nt: TGCGCCAGCAGCTCGGGACAGCTAACCGGGGAGCTGTTTTTT
d_gene: TRBD1
len: 14
abundance: NA
v_gene: TRBV5-1
j_gene: TRBJ2-2

CDR3aa: CASSTSSFSSGANVLTF
CDR3nt: TGTGCCAGTAGTACCTCCTCCTTTTCCTCTGGGGCCAACGTCCTGACTTTC
d_gene: NA
len: 17
abundance: NA
v_gene: TRBV19
j_gene: TRBJ2-6

CDR3aa: CSVLRDGGYTF
CDR3nt: TGCAGCGTTCTGAGGGATGGAGGCTACACCTTC
d_gene: NA
len: 11
abundance: NA
v_gene: TRBV29-1
j_gene: TRBJ1-2

CDR3aa: CASSLPGTQRSNQPQHF
CDR3nt: TGTGCCAGCAGTTTACCGGGGACCCAACGTAGCAATCAGCCCCAGCATTTT
d_gene: NA
len: 17
abundance: NA
v_gene: TRBV28
j_gene: TRBJ1-5

CDR3aa: CASSPSGQNHQPQHF
CDR3nt: TGTGCCAGCAGCCCTTCCGGACAGAACCATCAGCCCCAGCATTTT
d_gene: NA
len: 15
abundance: few
v_gene: TRBV27
j_gene: TRBJ1-5

CDR3aa: CASSSPGLAFYEQYF
CDR3nt: TGTGCCAGCAGTTCCCCAGGGCTAGCGTTCTACGAGCAGTACTTC
d_gene: NA
len: 15
abundance: NA
v_gene: TRBV28
j_gene: TRBJ2-7

CDR3aa: CASSLRPGSAYTF
CDR3nt: TGTGCCAGCAGTTTACGGCCAGGGAGTGCCTACACCTTC
d_gene: NA
len: 13
abundance: few
v_gene: TRBV28
j_gene: TRBJ1-2

CDR3aa: CAYNRDRGDYGYTF
CDR3nt: TGTGCCTACAACCGGGACAGGGGGGACTATGGCTACACCTTC
d_gene: TRBD1
len: 14
abundance: NA
v_gene: TRBV30
j_gene: TRBJ1-2

CDR3aa: CASSTSPVASRPSRGVETQYF
CDR3nt: TGCGCCAGCAGTACGTCCCCCGTGGCTAGCAGACCTTCTAGAGGCGTGGAGACCCAGTACTTC
d_gene: NA
len: 21
abundance: NA
v_gene: TRBV5-1
j_gene: TRBJ2-5

CDR3aa: CASSGGRSGNTIYF
CDR3nt: TGTGCCAGCTCGGGGGGGCGCTCTGGAAACACCATATATTTT
d_gene: NA
len: 14
abundance: NA
v_gene: TRBV6-6
j_gene: TRBJ1-3

CDR3aa: CASRDSLYQPQHF
CDR3nt: TGTGCCAGCAGGGACAGCCTCTATCAGCCCCAGCATTTT
d_gene: NA
len: 13
abundance: NA
v_gene: TRBV28
j_gene: TRBJ1-5

CDR3aa: CSASIGWGYTF
CDR3nt: TGCAGTGCTAGTATCGGATGGGGCTACACCTTC
d_gene: NA
len: 11
abundance: NA
v_gene: TRBV20-1
j_gene: TRBJ1-2

CDR3aa: CASSSSTGGAFF
CDR3nt: TGTGCCAGCAGCTCCTCGACCGGCGGAGCTTTCTTT
d_gene: NA
len: 12
abundance: NA
v_gene: TRBV5-5
j_gene: TRBJ1-1

CDR3aa: CATSNPEGSASSRYEQYF
CDR3nt: TGTGCCACCAGCAACCCCGAGGGTTCTGCTAGTAGTCGCTACGAGCAGTACTTC
d_gene: NA
len: 18
abundance: NA
v_gene: TRBV15
j_gene: TRBJ2-7

CDR3aa: CASSHRDGRGTGELFF
CDR3nt: TGTGCCAGCAGTCACCGGGACGGGCGGGGAACCGGGGAGCTGTTTTTT
d_gene: NA
len: 16
abundance: NA
v_gene: TRBV27
j_gene: TRBJ2-2

CDR3aa: CASSPGLATATNEKLFF
CDR3nt: TGTGCCAGCAGCCCGGGTTTAGCAACTGCAACTAATGAAAAACTGTTTTTT
d_gene: NA
len: 17
abundance: NA
v_gene: TRBV7-6
j_gene: TRBJ1-4

CDR3aa: CASRGTSTGELFF
CDR3nt: TGTGCCAGCCGGGGGACTAGCACCGGGGAGCTGTTTTTT
d_gene: TRBD2
len: 13
abundance: NA
v_gene: TRBV2
j_gene: TRBJ2-2

CDR3aa: CASSYDNYGYTF
CDR3nt: TGTGCCAGCAGCTACGATAACTATGGCTACACCTTC
d_gene: NA
len: 12
abundance: few
v_gene: TRBV6-5
j_gene: TRBJ1-2

CDR3aa: CASSLYLDYEQYF
CDR3nt: TGTGCCAGCAGCTTATATTTGGACTACGAGCAGTACTTC
d_gene: NA
len: 13
abundance: NA
v_gene: TRBV11-3
j_gene: TRBJ2-7

CDR3aa: CASSHHGYRDEQYF
CDR3nt: TGCGCCAGCAGCCATCACGGATACAGGGACGAGCAGTACTTC
d_gene: NA
len: 14
abundance: NA
v_gene: TRBV4-1
j_gene: TRBJ2-7

CDR3aa: CASSVQGDYGYTF
CDR3nt: TGTGCCAGCAGCGTACAGGGGGACTATGGCTACACCTTC
d_gene: TRBD1
len: 13
abundance: NA
v_gene: TRBV11-2
j_gene: TRBJ1-2

CDR3aa: CASSQAQGGAAGEKLFF
CDR3nt: TGTGCCAGCAGCCAAGCCCAGGGAGGGGCGGCAGGGGAAAAACTGTTTTTT
d_gene: NA
len: 17
abundance: NA
v_gene: TRBV4-2
j_gene: TRBJ1-4

CDR3aa: CASSIQILAGGPDTQYF
CDR3nt: TGTGCCAGTAGTATCCAAATACTAGCGGGAGGGCCAGATACGCAGTATTTT
d_gene: TRBD2
len: 17
abundance: NA
v_gene: TRBV19
j_gene: TRBJ2-3

CDR3aa: CATMPGTRGSGELFF
CDR3nt: TGTGCCACCATGCCCGGGACTAGAGGTTCCGGGGAGCTGTTTTTT
d_gene: TRBD2
len: 15
abundance: NA
v_gene: TRBV15
j_gene: TRBJ2-2

CDR3aa: CASSEDRHRGKLFF
CDR3nt: TGTGCCAGCAGTGAAGACCGGCATCGTGGAAAACTGTTTTTT
d_gene: NA
len: 14
abundance: NA
v_gene: TRBV6-1
j_gene: TRBJ1-4

CDR3aa: CASSLGFGTSQPQHF
CDR3nt: TGTGCCAGCAGCTTGGGCTTCGGGACATCCCAGCCCCAGCATTTT
d_gene: NA
len: 15
abundance: NA
v_gene: TRBV7-8
j_gene: TRBJ1-5

CDR3aa: CASSLLLGGRQETQYF
CDR3nt: TGCGCCAGCAGCTTGCTATTGGGAGGACGCCAAGAGACCCAGTACTTC
d_gene: NA
len: 16
abundance: few
v_gene: TRBV5-1
j_gene: TRBJ2-5

CDR3aa: CASSPGTGTGNTIYF
CDR3nt: TGTGCCAGCTCACCAGGGACAGGGACCGGAAACACCATATATTTT
d_gene: TRBD1
len: 15
abundance: NA
v_gene: TRBV18
j_gene: TRBJ1-3

CDR3aa: CASSLLSGKLFF
CDR3nt: TGTGCCAGCAGTTTATTGTCTGGAAAACTGTTTTTT
d_gene: NA
len: 12
abundance: few
v_gene: TRBV28
j_gene: TRBJ1-4

CDR3aa: CAWSGRASGYNEQFF
CDR3nt: TGTGCCTGGAGTGGTAGGGCTAGCGGATACAATGAGCAGTTCTTC
d_gene: TRBD2
len: 15
abundance: few
v_gene: TRBV30
j_gene: TRBJ2-1

CDR3aa: CASSLPLGDPPGELFF
CDR3nt: TGTGCCAGCAGTCTACCCCTGGGCGATCCCCCCGGGGAGCTGTTTTTT
d_gene: NA
len: 16
abundance: NA
v_gene: TRBV28
j_gene: TRBJ2-2

CDR3aa: CASSPLGNEQFF
CDR3nt: TGTGCCAGCAGTCCTTTGGGGAATGAGCAGTTCTTC
d_gene: NA
len: 12
abundance: NA
v_gene: TRBV6-1
j_gene: TRBJ2-1

CDR3aa: CAWSGYGEKLFF
CDR3nt: TGTGCCTGGAGTGGGTACGGTGAAAAACTGTTTTTT
d_gene: NA
len: 12
abundance: once
v_gene: TRBV30
j_gene: TRBJ1-4

CDR3aa: CASSSSGSYEQYF
CDR3nt: TGTGCCAGCAGCTCATCAGGGTCCTACGAGCAGTACTTC
d_gene: NA
len: 13
abundance: NA
v_gene: TRBV5-4
j_gene: TRBJ2-7

CDR3aa: CASSQVSGQSSYEQYF
CDR3nt: TGCGCCAGCAGCCAAGTCTCTGGACAGTCCTCCTACGAGCAGTACTTC
d_gene: NA
len: 16
abundance: NA
v_gene: TRBV4-1
j_gene: TRBJ2-7

CDR3aa: CACITGNGNTIYF
CDR3nt: TGTGCCTGCATAACAGGGAACGGAAACACCATATATTTT
d_gene: NA
len: 13
abundance: many
v_gene: TRBV30
j_gene: TRBJ1-3

CDR3aa: CASNSYGTDTQYF
CDR3nt: TGTGCCAGCAATAGTTACGGCACAGATACGCAGTATTTT
d_gene: NA
len: 13
abundance: NA
v_gene: TRBV28
j_gene: TRBJ2-3